What follows is one TCR beta chain and its context. The sample belongs to a study of blood T cell repertoires in COVID-19. Assay used: immunoSEQ multiplex PCR; TCRdb lists only in-frame clones, some missing. The sample shows around 95,000 clones, roughly 84% of them seen only once. The trim removed 8 bases at V and 4 bases at J, leaving 8 bases unmatched. Germline lookup yields CDR1 SNHLY and CDR2 FYNNEI. The CDR3 runs 14 residues. Sequenced material: peripheral blood. The chain links TRBV2 to TRBJ2-5; 9 bases map to TRBD1. The sequence derives from a man aged 25 to 40 in a cohort sampled during active COVID-19. The CDR3 coding sequence is TGTGCCAGCCGTACAGGGGGCGGAGGAGAGACCCAGTACTTC. Translation: CASRTGGGGETQYF.